One and the same sample provided the 30 T cell receptor beta chains below, sequenced in a study of blood T cell repertoires in COVID-19. Generated by immunoSEQ multiplex PCR, the TCRdb table keeps only in-frame clones and is missing some. The sample records some 120,000 clones, around four fifths being singletons. The sample was peripheral blood. The receptor source for this set is a man between 60 and 75 years old with acute or convalescent COVID-19.

This sequence joins TRBV4-1 and TRBJ2-1, with a tentative D call TRBD2 (5 bases). This CDR3 is built from 14 residues. Germline-derived CDR1 and CDR2 are MGHRA and YSYEKL. V was cut by 4 bases and J by 7 bases, with 14 bases left in between. CDR3 amino acids: CASSPRGVANEQFF. The CDR3 DNA is TGCGCCAGCAGCCCGAGAGGAGTAGCGAATGAGCAGTTCTTC.

The J gene is TRBJ1-1, the V gene TRBV6-1; no firm D call. CDR3 size: 14 residues. Germline values: CDR1 MNHNS, CDR2 SASEGT. The V gene lost 2 bases and the J gene lost 4 bases, with 11 bases spanning the gap. CDR3 in amino acids: CASSESGSGTEAFF. The CDR3 DNA reads TGTGCCAGCAGTGAATCCGGATCGGGCACTGAAGCTTTCTTT.

This clone was detected a few times. The chain uses TRBV28 and TRBJ2-7, with 7 positions matching TRBD1. V shed 4 bases, J shed 5 bases, and the junction held 11 bases outside the gene matches. This CDR3 has 15 amino acids. Germline-derived CDR1 and CDR2 are MDHEN and SYDVKM. The CDR3 protein is CASSWGDRDSDEQYF. CDR3 DNA sequence: TGTGCCAGCAGTTGGGGCGACAGGGATAGTGACGAGCAGTACTTC. Supplemented by reference TRBV28 and TRBJ2-7, the full variable domain reads DVKVTQSSRYLVKRTGEKVFLECVQDMDHENMFWYRQDPGLGLRLIYFSYDVKMKEKGDIPEGYSVSREKKERFSLILESASTNQTSMYLCASSWGDRDSDEQYFGPGTRLTVT.

The chain's CDR3 is CASSLGTGVGNSYNSPLHF. The CDR3 DNA reads as TGTGCCAGCAGTTTGGGGACAGGGGTGGGTAACTCCTATAATTCACCCCTCCACTTT. The rearrangement links TRBV28 to TRBJ1-6, with 10 positions matching TRBD1. This CDR3 has 19 residues. V shed 3 bases, J shed 0 bases, and the junction held 8 bases outside the gene matches. Looked up from germline, CDR1 is MDHEN and CDR2 is SYDVKM.

This CDR3 reads CASSLPGTSLAEQYF. CDR3 nucleotides: TGTGCCAGCAGCTTGCCTGGGACTAGCCTGGCCGAGCAGTACTTC. This chain uses TRBV5-4 with TRBJ2-7, with TRBD2 matching over 9 bases. J lost 6 bases, V lost 1 base, and 8 bases had no gene match. The germline V gene has CDR1 SGHNT and CDR2 YYREEE (reference sequence). The CDR3 consists of 15 residues.

V usage is TRBV10-1 and J usage is TRBJ2-1; weak D call: TRBD1 (5 bases). V dropped 3 bases and J dropped 8 bases, with 17 bases sitting between them. Germline V gene lookup returns CDR1 WNHNN and CDR2 SYGVQD (reference sequence). This CDR3 spans 15 amino acids. This CDR3 reads CASSDGIRGGDEQFF. Here the CDR3 DNA reads TGCGCCAGCAGTGATGGGATAAGGGGTGGCGATGAGCAGTTCTTC.

The V call is TRBV28, the J call TRBJ2-7; D remains ambiguous. Per germline, CDR1 MDHEN and CDR2 SYDVKM. This CDR3 is 11 amino acids long. The V end lost 5 bases, the J end lost 6 bases, and 8 bases lay between the germline ends. The CDR3 bases are TGTGCCAGCAGTAGTGTCGGCGAGCAGTACTTC. Translation: CASSSVGEQYF.

The chain recombines TRBV28 with TRBJ1-2; TRBD1 aligns across 10 bases. The CDR3 is 17 amino acids. Germline CDR1 and CDR2: MDHEN and SYDVKM. V was clipped by 2 bases and J by 8 bases; unmatched bases: 14. CDR3 sequence: CASSLPGTGAPSGGYTF. In nucleotides, the CDR3 is TGTGCCAGCAGTTTACCGGGGACAGGGGCCCCCTCTGGGGGCTACACCTTC.

In this sample, this clone turned up a few times. The chain uses TRBV5-6 and TRBJ1-1; no reliable D call. Germline V CDR1 and CDR2: SGHDT, YYEEEE. Between the trimmed V and J ends, which lost 1 base and 0 bases, there was a span of 10 bases. This CDR3 is 15 amino acids long. CDR3 protein: CASSLRKLMNTEAFF. The CDR3 nucleotides are TGTGCCAGCAGCTTGCGCAAACTCATGAACACTGAAGCTTTCTTT.

This clone occurred many times. V gene TRBV27 combines with J gene TRBJ1-4, with TRBD1 identical over 9 bases. This CDR3 comprises 15 residues. V lost 2 bases and J lost 8; bases outside the gene matches: 6. Looked up from germline, CDR1 is MNHEY and CDR2 is SMNVEV (reference sequence). CDR3 in amino acids: CASSLRGQGLEKLFF. CDR3 nucleotides: TGTGCCAGCAGTTTAAGGGGACAGGGTCTCGAAAAACTGTTTTTT.

The rearrangement joins TRBV5-4 to TRBJ1-6; 12 bases align to TRBD1. V lost 3 bases, J lost 2 bases, and 9 bases stayed unmatched. CDR3 size: 19 residues. Germline-derived CDR1 and CDR2 are SGHNT and YYREEE (reference sequence). The DNA of the CDR3 is TGTGCCAGCAGCTGGGGACAGGGGGCCTCACGAACCTATAATTCACCCCTCCACTTT. Protein sequence: CASSWGQGASRTYNSPLHF.

This chain uses TRBV12-5 with TRBJ2-5; 10 bases are shared with TRBD2. V was pared by 5 bases and J by 5 bases, with 2 bases of the junction left unmatched. The germline V gene encodes CDR1 LGHNT and CDR2 FRNRAP. The CDR3 spans 13 residues. CDR3 region: CASGQGLAETQYF. CDR3 bases: TGTGCTAGTGGTCAGGGACTAGCGGAGACCCAGTACTTC.

Points on this clone: This same CDR3 is encoded by further DNA sequences in the sample. This rearrangement joins TRBV29-1 to TRBJ2-1; TRBD2 agrees at 7 bases. In germline, CDR1 is SQVTM, CDR2 ANQGSEA. With V trimmed by 0 bases and J by 0 bases, 5 bases remained unmatched. The CDR3 spans 16 residues. The DNA for the CDR3 is TGCAGCGTTGAAGAGGGTCGCGGGGGCTCCTACAATGAGCAGTTCTTC. This sequence encodes CSVEEGRGGSYNEQFF.

The CDR3 region is CASSFIGSGDPDTQYF. The CDR3 DNA reads TGTGCCAGCAGTTTTATCGGGTCGGGAGATCCAGATACGCAGTATTTT. The J gene is TRBJ2-3, the V gene TRBV28; the D gene is possibly TRBD2 (6 bases). The germline gives CDR1 MDHEN, CDR2 SYDVKM. There are 16 residues in the CDR3. The germline V and J ends were trimmed by 3 bases and 4 bases, with 17 bases remaining between them. Full variable domain (outside the CDR3, taken from reference TRBV28 and TRBJ2-3): DVKVTQSSRYLVKRTGEKVFLECVQDMDHENMFWYRQDPGLGLRLIYFSYDVKMKEKGDIPEGYSVSREKKERFSLILESASTNQTSMYLCASSFIGSGDPDTQYFGPGTRLTVL.

The V and J genes are TRBV10-1 and TRBJ2-1; TRBD2 agrees at 7 bases. This CDR3 comprises 17 residues. J lost 0 bases, V lost 3 bases, and 8 bases had no gene match. Germline assignment: CDR1 WNHNN and CDR2 SYGVQD (reference sequence). DNA of the CDR3: TGCGCCAGCAGTGACGGGGCTAGCGGCAGCTCCTACAATGAGCAGTTCTTC. Translated: CASSDGASGSSYNEQFF.

The rearrangement uses TRBV30 and TRBJ1-1, with unresolved D. From germline, CDR1 is GTSNPN and CDR2 SVGIG (reference sequence). This CDR3 is built from 10 residues. V lost 0 bases and J 8 bases, leaving 4 bases between the germline ends. The CDR3 nucleotides are TGTGCCTGGAGTGTATCGGAAGCTTTCTTT. The encoded protein is CAWSVSEAFF.

CDR3 sequence reads: CASSLFQGARETQYF. CDR3 coding DNA: TGCGCCAGCAGCTTGTTCCAGGGGGCACGGGAGACCCAGTACTTC. The gene calls are TRBV5-1 and TRBJ2-5; 8 nucleotides match TRBD1. Trimming at V came to 1 base and at J to 5 bases, leaving 7 bases not matched to a gene. The CDR3 loop spans 15 amino acids. Germline V CDR1 and CDR2: SGHRS, YFSETQ.

The rearrangement joins TRBV30 to TRBJ1-2; 9 bases line up with TRBD1. The CDR3 sequence is 14 residues long. Germline V gives CDR1 GTSNPN, CDR2 SVGIG (reference sequence). Germline trimming cut 2 bases from V and 6 bases from J; bases unmatched to any gene: 7. The CDR3 loop is CAWSKDRGVDGYTF. In DNA, the CDR3 is TGTGCCTGGAGTAAGGACAGGGGTGTGGATGGCTACACCTTC.

This clone was seen a handful of times. V is TRBV25-1 and J is TRBJ2-5; TRBD1 is a possible D gene (6 bases). The CDR3 totals 17 residues. CDR1 is MGHDK and CDR2 is SYGVNS in the germline V gene. Trimming removed 4 bases from V and 4 bases from J, with 22 bases in between. Here the CDR3 DNA reads TGTGCCAGCAGTGCCAACCCGGGGCAGGGGATCCGAGAGACCCAGTACTTC. As protein: CASSANPGQGIRETQYF. The whole variable domain, remainder taken from reference TRBV25-1 and TRBJ2-5, is EADIYQTPRYLVIGTGKKITLECSQTMGHDKMYWYQQDPGMELHLIHYSYGVNSTEKGDLSSESTVSRIRTEHFPLTLESARPSHTSQYLCASSANPGQGIRETQYFGPGTRLLVL.

This chain uses TRBV29-1 with TRBJ2-2; 9 nucleotides align to TRBD1. The CDR3 is 14 residues long. With V trimmed by 4 bases and J by 7 bases, 7 bases remained unmatched. Germline loops: CDR1 SQVTM, CDR2 ANQGSEA. Written as DNA, the CDR3 is TGCAGCGTTGCCAGGGACAGGGAAATCGGGGAGCTGTTTTTT. It translates to CSVARDREIGELFF.

The sample holds a few counts of this clone. The rearrangement uses TRBV6-5 and TRBJ2-7, with 10 positions matching TRBD1. Trimming at V came to 6 bases and at J to 3 bases, leaving 8 bases not matched to a gene. The CDR3 loop spans 15 amino acids. Germline CDR1 reads MNHEY; CDR2 reads SVGAGI. Here the CDR3 DNA reads TGTGCCAGCAGGTCCGGGACAGGGGCTGACTACGAGCAGTACTTC. Its translation is CASRSGTGADYEQYF.

This clone showed up just once. V and J are TRBV5-4 and TRBJ2-7, with 8 bases aligning to TRBD2. Germline V gene sequence: CDR1 SGHNT, CDR2 YYREEE (reference sequence). This CDR3 contains 15 residues. After removal of 0 bases from V and 3 bases from J, the junction contained 5 bases not matched to a gene. CDR3 residues: CASSLAAGLVYEQYF. CDR3 coding DNA: TGTGCCAGCAGCTTGGCGGCGGGACTAGTCTACGAGCAGTACTTC.

The rearrangement links TRBV6-5 to TRBJ1-5; D may be TRBD1 (5 bases). Per the germline V gene, CDR1 is MNHEY and CDR2 is SVGAGI. The CDR3 runs 15 residues. The germline V and J ends were trimmed by 6 bases and 0 bases, with 12 bases remaining between them. CDR3 region: CASRDQGNSNQPQHF. The CDR3 nucleotides are TGTGCCAGCAGAGATCAGGGTAATAGCAATCAGCCCCAGCATTTT.

This chain joins TRBV11-2 and TRBJ1-3; no firm D call. The germline V gene encodes CDR1 SGHAT and CDR2 FQNNGV. V was trimmed by 1 base and J by 1 base, leaving 14 bases between them. The CDR3 has 17 residues. CDR3 DNA sequence: TGTGCCAGCAGCTTAGGCGCAGGCTCCACATCTGGAAACACCATATATTTT. Translated, it gives CASSLGAGSTSGNTIYF.

On this clone itself: Other DNA sequences in this specimen translate into the identical CDR3. The rearrangement links TRBV28 to TRBJ1-4; 7 bases fit TRBD1. Germline V gene sequence: CDR1 MDHEN, CDR2 SYDVKM. The CDR3 is 15 amino acids. The trim removed 1 base at V and 4 bases at J, leaving 3 bases unmatched. CDR3 in amino acids: CASSLSGGFNEKLFF. For the CDR3, the DNA is TGTGCCAGCAGTTTATCAGGGGGGTTTAATGAAAAACTGTTTTTT.

The chain uses TRBV4-2 and TRBJ1-3, with a tentative D call TRBD1 (5 bases). This CDR3 contains 16 residues. Trimming removed 1 base at V and 1 base at J, with 11 bases between. CDR1 is LGHNA, CDR2 YNFKEQ, per germline. In DNA form, the CDR3 reads TGTGCCAGCAGCCAAGCCCTGGACATATCTGGAAACACCATATATTTT. Amino acid sequence: CASSQALDISGNTIYF.

The V and J genes are TRBV9 and TRBJ1-3; unclear D gene. The CDR3 has 14 amino acids. V was cut by 2 bases and J by 0 bases, with 6 bases left in between. Looked up from germline, CDR1 is SGDLS and CDR2 is YYNGEE. The CDR3 coding sequence is TGTGCCAGCAGCGTTGACTTCTCTGGAAACACCATATATTTT. Protein: CASSVDFSGNTIYF.

V is TRBV2 and J is TRBJ2-5; TRBD1 matches at 7 bases. The CDR3 is 13 residues long. Germline V gene sequence: CDR1 SNHLY, CDR2 FYNNEI. The junction had 2 bases not matched to a gene; V was cut back by 6 bases and J by 1 base. The CDR3 region is CASSDRAQETQYF. The CDR3 nucleotides read TGTGCCAGCAGCGACAGGGCCCAAGAGACCCAGTACTTC.

V gene TRBV10-2 combines with J gene TRBJ2-1; D gene ambiguous. V lost 0 bases and J 0 bases, leaving 6 bases between the germline ends. This CDR3 spans 15 amino acids. CDR1 and CDR2 (germline): WSHSY, SAAADI. The CDR3 here is CASSESESSYNEQFF. In nucleotides, the CDR3 is TGCGCCAGCAGTGAGTCTGAGAGCTCCTACAATGAGCAGTTCTTC.

This clone was recorded many times. The V and J genes are TRBV6-7 and TRBJ2-2; D perhaps matches TRBD2 (6 bases). TRBV6-7 counts as an open reading frame of uncertain function. The CDR3 is 14 amino acids. Trimming took off 4 bases at V and 5 bases at J, with 11 bases between the two ends. CDR3 in amino acids: CASSSGVRTGELFF. The CDR3 DNA is TGTGCCAGCAGTTCGGGGGTTAGGACCGGGGAGCTGTTTTTT.